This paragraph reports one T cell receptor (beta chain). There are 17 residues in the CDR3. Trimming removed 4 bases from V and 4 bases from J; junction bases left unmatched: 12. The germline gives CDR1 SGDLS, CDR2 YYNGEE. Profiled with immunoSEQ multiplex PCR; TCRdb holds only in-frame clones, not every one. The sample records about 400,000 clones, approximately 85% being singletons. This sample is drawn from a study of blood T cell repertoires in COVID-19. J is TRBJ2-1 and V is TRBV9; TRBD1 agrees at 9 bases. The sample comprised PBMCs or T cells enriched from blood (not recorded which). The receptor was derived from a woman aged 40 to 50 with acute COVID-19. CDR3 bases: TGTGCCAGCAGCCGGGGACAGGGCTCGTACCCTTACAATGAGCAGTTCTTC. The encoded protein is CASSRGQGSYPYNEQFF.